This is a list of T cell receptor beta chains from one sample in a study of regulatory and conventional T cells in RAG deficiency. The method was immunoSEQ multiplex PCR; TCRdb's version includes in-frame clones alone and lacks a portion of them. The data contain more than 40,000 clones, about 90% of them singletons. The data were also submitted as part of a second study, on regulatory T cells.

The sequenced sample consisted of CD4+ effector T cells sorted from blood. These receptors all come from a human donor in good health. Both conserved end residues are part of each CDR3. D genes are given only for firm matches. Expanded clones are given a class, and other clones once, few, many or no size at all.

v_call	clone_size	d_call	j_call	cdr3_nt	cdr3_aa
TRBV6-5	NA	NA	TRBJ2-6	TGTGCCAGCAGTTCGGGGACGAGTTCTGGGGCCAACGTCCTGACTTTC	CASSSGTSSGANVLTF
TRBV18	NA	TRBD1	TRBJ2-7	TGTGCCAGCTCACTGGGACAGGGGGCCTACGAGCAGTACTTC	CASSLGQGAYEQYF
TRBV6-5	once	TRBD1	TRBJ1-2	TGTGCCACAGGGGGGCCTAACTATGGCCACACCTTC	CATGGPNYGHTF
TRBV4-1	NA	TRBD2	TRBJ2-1	TGCGCCAGCAGCCAAGACGAGGGACTAGCGGGTGGTGAGCAGTTCTTC	CASSQDEGLAGGEQFF
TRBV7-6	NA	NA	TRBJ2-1	TGTGCCAGCAGCCTTGACTCCCTCGAGCAGTTCTTC	CASSLDSLEQFF
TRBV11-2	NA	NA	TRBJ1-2	TGTGCCAGCAGCCCTCAGATTACTAACTATGGCTACACCTTC	CASSPQITNYGYTF
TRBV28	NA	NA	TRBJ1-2	TGTGCCAGCATCCTTGGGACTGGAGGAGGCTACACCTTC	CASILGTGGGYTF
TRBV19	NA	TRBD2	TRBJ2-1	TGTGCCAGTAGCGAGCGGGGGGGCTCCTACAATGAGCAGTTCTTC	CASSERGGSYNEQFF
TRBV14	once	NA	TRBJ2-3	TGTGCCAGCAGTCCCCGGGACGGCTATACGCAGTATTTT	CASSPRDGYTQYF
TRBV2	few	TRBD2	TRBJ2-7	TGTGCCAGCAGTGAGAGGGTAGCGGGGGGGAAGGCGGTCGAGCAGTACTTC	CASSERVAGGKAVEQYF
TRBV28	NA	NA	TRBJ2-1	TGTGCCAGCAGTGTATGGGGAGATGAGCAGTTCTTC	CASSVWGDEQFF
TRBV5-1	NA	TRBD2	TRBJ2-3	TGCGCCAGCAGCCGGACTAGCCCCGGGGGAGATACGCAGTATTTT	CASSRTSPGGDTQYF
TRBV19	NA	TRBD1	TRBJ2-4	TGTGCCAGTAGTACCGACAGGGTCCAAAACATTCAGTACTTC	CASSTDRVQNIQYF
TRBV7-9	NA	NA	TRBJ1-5	TGTGCCATAGATGAGGGTAGTCAGCCCCAGCATTTT	CAIDEGSQPQHF
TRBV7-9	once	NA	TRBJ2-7	TGTGCCAGCACATGGGGGGACAGAGCCTACGAGCAGTACTTC	CASTWGDRAYEQYF
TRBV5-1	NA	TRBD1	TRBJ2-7	TGCGCCAGCAGTCTAAGTCCTGGGACAGGCGTTGGTGGCGAGCAGTACTTC	CASSLSPGTGVGGEQYF
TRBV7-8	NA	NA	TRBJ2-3	TGTGCCAGCAACGCGGGACAGACCCACACAGATACGCAGTATTTT	CASNAGQTHTDTQYF
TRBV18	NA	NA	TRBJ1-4	TGTGCCAGCTCACCAGCGGGACCCTGGGAAAAACTGTTTTTT	CASSPAGPWEKLFF
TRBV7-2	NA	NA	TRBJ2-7	TGTGCCAGCAGCTCACTCAAGCACTACGAGCAGTACTTC	CASSSLKHYEQYF
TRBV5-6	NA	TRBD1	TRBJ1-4	TGTGCCAGCAGTAGGAAAACCGGGACAGCTAATGAAAAACTGTTTTTT	CASSRKTGTANEKLFF
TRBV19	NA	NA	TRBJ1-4	TGTGCCAGCCAGGACAACCGGCGGGAAAAACTGTTTTTT	CASQDNRREKLFF
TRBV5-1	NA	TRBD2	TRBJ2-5	TGCGCCAGCAGCTTGCTAGCGGTGCAAGAGACCCAGTACTTC	CASSLLAVQETQYF
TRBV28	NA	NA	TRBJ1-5	TGTGCCAGCAAAGTAGGGAGCAATCAGCCCCAGCATTTT	CASKVGSNQPQHF
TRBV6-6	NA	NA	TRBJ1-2	TGTGCCAGCACGGGTAGGGCGGAGTTAGCCTCAGGCTACACCTTC	CASTGRAELASGYTF
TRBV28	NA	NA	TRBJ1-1	TGTGCCAGCAGTTTATCGGGGGGAGCTTTCTTT	CASSLSGGAFF
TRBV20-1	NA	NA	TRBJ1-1	TGCAGTGCTAGAGATTGGCCTGAAGCTTTCTTT	CSARDWPEAFF
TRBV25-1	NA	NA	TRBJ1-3	TGTGCCAGCAGTGAAGGCCACTCAGGTGGAAACACCATATATTTT	CASSEGHSGGNTIYF
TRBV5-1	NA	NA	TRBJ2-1	TGCGCCAGCAGCTTGTCGAGGTGGCAGGCGGACAATGAGCAGTTCTTC	CASSLSRWQADNEQFF
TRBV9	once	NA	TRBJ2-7	TGTGCCAGCAGCCCGACTAGTACCTCCTACGAGCAGTACTTC	CASSPTSTSYEQYF
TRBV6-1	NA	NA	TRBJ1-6	TGTGCCAGCAGAACAGGGAAATCACCCCTCCACTTT	CASRTGKSPLHF
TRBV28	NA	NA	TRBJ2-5	TGTGCCAGCTCAGGGCGGTACCTGAAAGAGACCCAGTACTTC	CASSGRYLKETQYF
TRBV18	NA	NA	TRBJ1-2	TGTGCCAGCTCACCACAAGGAGGGGATGGCTACACCTTC	CASSPQGGDGYTF
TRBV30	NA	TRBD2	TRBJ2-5	TGTGCCTGGAGGGGCGGGAGCGTAGTTGACCAGTACTTC	CAWRGGSVVDQYF
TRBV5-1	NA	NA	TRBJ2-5	TGCGCCAGCAGCCTGGCCGGGAGCCAAGAGACCCAGTACTTC	CASSLAGSQETQYF
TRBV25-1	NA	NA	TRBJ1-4	TGTGCCAGCATTAGGGACCCCTGTGAAAAACTGTTTTTT	CASIRDPCEKLFF
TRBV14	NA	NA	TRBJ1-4	TGTGCCAGCAGCCGGGGGCTAGGTGAAAAACTGTTTTTT	CASSRGLGEKLFF
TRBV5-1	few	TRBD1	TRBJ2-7	TGCGCCAGCAGCTTGGGGGGGACAGGGAGACCTAAGCAGTACTTC	CASSLGGTGRPKQYF
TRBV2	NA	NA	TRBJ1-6	TGTGCCAGCAAGGGCTCGGAGAACTCACCCCTCCACTTT	CASKGSENSPLHF
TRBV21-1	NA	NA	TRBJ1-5	TGTGCCAGCAGCAAAACAGGGCGTAAGCCCCAGCATTTT	CASSKTGRKPQHF
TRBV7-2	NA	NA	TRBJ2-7	TGTGCCAGCAGCTTAATGGGGACACAGCAGTACTTC	CASSLMGTQQYF
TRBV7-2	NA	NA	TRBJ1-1	TGTGCCAGCAGCTTAGTCGGGGCCGCCCATGAAGCTTTCTTT	CASSLVGAAHEAFF
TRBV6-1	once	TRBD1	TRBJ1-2	TGTGCCAGCAGCCGGGACAGGGCTTACGGCTACACCTTC	CASSRDRAYGYTF
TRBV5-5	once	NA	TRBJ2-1	TGTGCCAGCAGCCCCGACAGACAGATCTACAATGAGCAGTTCTTC	CASSPDRQIYNEQFF
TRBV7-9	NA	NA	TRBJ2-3	TGTGCCAGCAGCCCCCGAGGGGATACGCAGTATTTT	CASSPRGDTQYF
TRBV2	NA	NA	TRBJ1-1	TGTGCCAGCAGTGTGGACAGCCCTGAAGCTTTCTTT	CASSVDSPEAFF
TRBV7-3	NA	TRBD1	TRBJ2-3	TGTGCCAGCCGACTGACAGGGACAGATACGCAGTATTTT	CASRLTGTDTQYF
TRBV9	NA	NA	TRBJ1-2	TGTGCCATCAAGGCGGGCGGACCTACCGCTCCTAACTATGGCTACACCTTC	CAIKAGGPTAPNYGYTF
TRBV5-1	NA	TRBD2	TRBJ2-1	TGCGCCAGCAGCCTAACCGGGGGGACCAGCTCCTACAATGAGCAGTTCTTC	CASSLTGGTSSYNEQFF